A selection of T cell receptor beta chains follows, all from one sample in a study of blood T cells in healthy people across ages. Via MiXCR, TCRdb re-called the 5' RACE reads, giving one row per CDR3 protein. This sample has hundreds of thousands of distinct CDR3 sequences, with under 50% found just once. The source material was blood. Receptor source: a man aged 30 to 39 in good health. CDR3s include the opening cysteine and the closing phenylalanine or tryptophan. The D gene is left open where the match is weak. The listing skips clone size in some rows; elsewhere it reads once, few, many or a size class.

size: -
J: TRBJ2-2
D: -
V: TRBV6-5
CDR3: CASSYSTPDTGELFF
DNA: TGTGCCAGCAGTTACTCGACCCCTGACACCGGGGAGCTGTTTTTT

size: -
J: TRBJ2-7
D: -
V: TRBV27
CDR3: CASSPMGPFAEQYF
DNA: TGTGCCAGCAGTCCCATGGGCCCTTTTGCAGAGCAGTACTTC

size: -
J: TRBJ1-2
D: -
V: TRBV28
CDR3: CASTPRDYGYTF
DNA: TGTGCCAGCACCCCTAGGGACTATGGCTACACCTTC

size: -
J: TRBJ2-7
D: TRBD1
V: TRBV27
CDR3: CASSLSLITGTGSYEQYF
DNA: TGTGCCAGCAGTTTATCACTGATAACCGGGACAGGGTCCTACGAGCAGTACTTC

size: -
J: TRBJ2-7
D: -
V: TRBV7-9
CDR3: CASSPPVRQYF
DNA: TGTGCCAGCAGCCCCCCCGTTCGGCAGTACTTC

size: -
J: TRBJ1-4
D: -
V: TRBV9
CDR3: CASSVRPNEKLFF
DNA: TGTGCCAGCAGCGTGCGACCTAATGAAAAACTGTTTTTT

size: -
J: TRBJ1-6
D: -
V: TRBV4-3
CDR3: CASSQDGGGNSPLHF
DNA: TGCGCCAGCAGCCAAGACGGCGGGGGGAATTCACCCCTCCACTTT

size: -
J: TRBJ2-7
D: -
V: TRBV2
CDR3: CASSVSGLQQYF
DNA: TGTGCCAGCAGTGTATCAGGGCTTCAGCAGTACTTC

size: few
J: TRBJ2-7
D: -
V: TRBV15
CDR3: CATSRGAGASGYEQYF
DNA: TGTGCCACCAGCAGAGGGGCGGGGGCTTCGGGATACGAGCAGTACTTC

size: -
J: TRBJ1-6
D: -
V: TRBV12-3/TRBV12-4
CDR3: CASTGTQLNSPLHF
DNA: TGTGCCAGCACCGGGACTCAACTAAATTCACCCCTCCACTTT

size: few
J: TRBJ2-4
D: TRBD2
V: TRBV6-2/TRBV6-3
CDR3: CASSQGLANIQYF
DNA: TGTGCCAGCAGTCAAGGACTAGCAAACATTCAGTACTTC

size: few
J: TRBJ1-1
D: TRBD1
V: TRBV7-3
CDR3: CASSSSGTGYTEAFF
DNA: TGTGCCAGCAGCTCTTCCGGGACAGGGTACACTGAAGCTTTCTTT

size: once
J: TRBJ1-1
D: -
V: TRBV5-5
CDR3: CARKVGTEAFF
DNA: TGTGCCCGCAAGGTAGGCACTGAAGCTTTCTTT

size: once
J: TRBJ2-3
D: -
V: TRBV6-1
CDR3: CASVGNTDTQYF
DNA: TGTGCCAGCGTGGGGAACACAGATACGCAGTATTTT

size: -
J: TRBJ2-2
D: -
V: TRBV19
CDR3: CATDLNTGELFF
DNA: TGTGCCACTGACTTGAACACCGGGGAGCTGTTTTTT

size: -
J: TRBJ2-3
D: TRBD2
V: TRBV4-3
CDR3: CASSQDGTSGGLNTQYF
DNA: TGCGCCAGCAGCCAAGACGGGACTAGCGGGGGGTTAAATACGCAGTATTTT

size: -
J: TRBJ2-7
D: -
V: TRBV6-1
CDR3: CASSQGRSAYEQHF
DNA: TGTGCCAGTAGTCAAGGACGTTCGGCCTACGAGCAGCACTTC

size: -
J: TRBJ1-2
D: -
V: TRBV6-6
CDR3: CASSPSGGFGRYGYTF
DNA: TGTGCCAGCAGTCCCTCTGGAGGATTTGGGCGCTATGGCTACACCTTC

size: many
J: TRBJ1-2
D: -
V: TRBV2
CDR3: CASSGGGYTF
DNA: TGTGCCAGCAGTGGGGGTGGCTACACCTTC

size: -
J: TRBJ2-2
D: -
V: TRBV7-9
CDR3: CASSLGEKRDTGELFF
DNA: TGTGCCAGCAGCTTGGGGGAAAAACGGGACACCGGGGAGCTGTTTTTT

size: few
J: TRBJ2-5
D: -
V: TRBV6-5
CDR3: CASSYSGGGETQYF
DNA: TGTGCCAGCAGTTACTCAGGAGGGGGGGAGACCCAGTACTTC

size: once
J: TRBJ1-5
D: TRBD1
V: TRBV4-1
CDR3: CASSTGGAGVRPNQPQHF
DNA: TGCGCCAGCAGCACAGGGGGCGCGGGGGTCCGGCCAAATCAGCCCCAGCATTTT

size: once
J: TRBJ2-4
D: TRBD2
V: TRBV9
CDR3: CASSGGLAGGNIQYF
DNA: TGTGCCAGCAGCGGGGGACTAGCGGGGGGAAACATTCAGTACTTC

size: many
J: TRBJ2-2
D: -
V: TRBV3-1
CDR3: CASSQGSGANTGELFF
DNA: TGTGCCAGCAGCCAAGGTTCCGGGGCGAACACCGGGGAGCTGTTTTTT

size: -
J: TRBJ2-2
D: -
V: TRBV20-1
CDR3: CSARDSSGPTGELFF
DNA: TGCAGTGCTAGAGATAGTAGCGGACCCACCGGGGAGCTGTTTTTT

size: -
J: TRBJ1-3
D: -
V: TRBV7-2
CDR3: CASSRTDSGNTIYF
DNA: TGTGCCAGCAGCCGGACGGACTCTGGAAACACCATATATTTT

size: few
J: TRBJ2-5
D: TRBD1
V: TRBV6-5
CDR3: CASSPTGASPYF
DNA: TGTGCCAGCAGTCCTACAGGGGCGTCACCGTACTTC

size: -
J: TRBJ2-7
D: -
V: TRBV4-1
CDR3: CASSQEGTPSSYEQYF
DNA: TGCGCCAGCAGCCAAGAAGGGACACCTAGCTCCTACGAGCAGTACTTC

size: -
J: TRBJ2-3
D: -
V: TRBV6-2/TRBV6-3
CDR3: CASSSDYYTDTQYF
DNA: TGTGCCAGCAGTTCGGACTATTACACAGATACGCAGTATTTT

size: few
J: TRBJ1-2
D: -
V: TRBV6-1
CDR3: CASRKPGQSVHGYTF
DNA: TGTGCCAGCAGGAAACCGGGACAAAGTGTTCATGGCTACACCTTT

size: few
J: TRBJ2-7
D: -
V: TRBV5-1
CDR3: CASSLVRMGDEQYF
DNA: TGCGCCAGCAGCTTGGTCAGGATGGGCGACGAGCAGTACTTC

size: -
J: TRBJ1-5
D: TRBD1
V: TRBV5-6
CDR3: CASSLWTGPNQPQHF
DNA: TGTGCCAGCAGTCTCTGGACAGGGCCCAATCAGCCCCAGCATTTT

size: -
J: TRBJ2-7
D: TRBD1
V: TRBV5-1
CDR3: CASSFGQGDEQYF
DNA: TGCGCCAGCAGCTTCGGTCAGGGGGACGAGCAGTACTTC

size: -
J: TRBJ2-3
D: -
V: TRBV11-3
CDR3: CASSLDSNTDTQYF
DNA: TGTGCCAGCAGCCTGGACTCCAACACAGATACGCAGTATTTT

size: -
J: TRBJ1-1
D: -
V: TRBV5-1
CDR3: CASSLDPWLENTEAFF
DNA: TGCGCCAGCAGCTTGGACCCATGGCTGGAGAACACTGAAGCTTTCTTT

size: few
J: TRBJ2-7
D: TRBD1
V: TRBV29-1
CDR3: CSVTGTGSSYEQYF
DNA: TGCAGCGTGACAGGGACAGGGAGCTCCTACGAGCAGTACTTC

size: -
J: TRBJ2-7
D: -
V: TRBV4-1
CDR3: CASSQGQETYEQYF
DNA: TGCGCCAGCAGCCAAGGTCAGGAAACCTACGAGCAGTACTTC

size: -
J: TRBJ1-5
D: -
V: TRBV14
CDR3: CASSQGIQPQHF
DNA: TGTGCCAGCAGCCAGGGGATTCAGCCCCAGCATTTT

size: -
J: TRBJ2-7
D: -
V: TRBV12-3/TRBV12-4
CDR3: CASSSAHTQDYEQYF
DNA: TGTGCCAGCAGTTCCGCCCACACACAAGACTACGAGCAGTACTTC

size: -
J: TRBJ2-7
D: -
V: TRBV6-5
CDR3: CASSYSGTYTYEQYF
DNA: TGTGCCAGCAGTTACTCGGGGACTTACACCTACGAGCAGTACTTC

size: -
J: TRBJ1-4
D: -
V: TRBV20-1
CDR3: CSARGLREIMFF
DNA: TGCAGTGCTAGGGGGTTAAGAGAGATAATGTTTTTT

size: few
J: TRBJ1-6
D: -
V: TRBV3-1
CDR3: CASSQRDSSSPLHF
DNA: TGTGCCAGCAGCCAAAGGGATTCTAGCTCACCCCTCCACTTT

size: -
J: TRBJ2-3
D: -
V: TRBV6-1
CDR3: CASTAGKGTDTQYF
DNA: TGTGCCAGCACCGCTGGGAAGGGCACAGATACGCAGTATTTT

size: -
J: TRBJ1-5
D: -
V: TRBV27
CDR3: CASSLSTYQPQHF
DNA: TGTGCCAGCAGTTTAAGTACATATCAGCCCCAGCATTTT

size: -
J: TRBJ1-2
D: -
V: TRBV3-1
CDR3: CASSQEETSGNYGYTF
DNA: TGTGCCAGCAGCCAAGAAGAGACATCGGGGAACTATGGCTACACCTTC

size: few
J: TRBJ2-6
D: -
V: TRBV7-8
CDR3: CASSLEYGRISGANVLTF
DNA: TGTGCCAGCAGCTTAGAATACGGGCGCATCTCTGGGGCCAACGTCCTGACTTTC

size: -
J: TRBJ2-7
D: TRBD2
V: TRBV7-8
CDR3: CAGSWGAGRGNHEQYF
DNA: TGTGCCGGCAGCTGGGGAGCGGGGCGGGGTAATCACGAGCAGTACTTC